These T cell receptor beta chains were read from a single sample in a study of OX40 agonist ivuxolimab in advanced cancers. Generated by immunoSEQ multiplex PCR, the TCRdb table keeps only in-frame clones and is missing some. The sample records some 90,000 clones, roughly 93% being singletons. Sequencing was performed on CD4+ or CD8+ T cells sorted from blood, taken in a trial of the OX40 agonist ivuxolimab. The receptors here all came from an adult with an advanced solid tumor such as melanoma, head and neck, liver or kidney cancer. The CDR3 runs from the conserved cysteine through the conserved F or W. The D gene is left open where the match is weak. Clone size is not always given. Where it is, it says once, few, many or a class for expanded clones.

.,TRBJ2-3,TRBD2,TRBV7-2,TGTGCCAGCAGCAAAAGACTAGCGGGAAGATCAGATACGCAGTATTTT,CASSKRLAGRSDTQYF
few,TRBJ1-2,.,TRBV7-9,TGTGCCAGCAGCTTAGCGCTGGGGGGAGTTGGCTACACCTTC,CASSLALGGVGYTF
.,TRBJ2-3,.,TRBV27,TGTGCCAGCAGTTTATCGCCTAGCGCAAGCACAGATACGCAGTATTTT,CASSLSPSASTDTQYF
.,TRBJ2-3,TRBD1,TRBV18,TGTGCCAGCTCACCACCCCGGGACAGGGTTGCAGATACGCAGTATTTT,CASSPPRDRVADTQYF
.,TRBJ2-5,TRBD2,TRBV28,TGTGCCAGCATAGGACTAGCGGGAGGGGCAGAGACCCAGTACTTC,CASIGLAGGAETQYF
.,TRBJ2-2,.,TRBV19,TGTGCCAGTAGTATCCGACGTGGCGGGGAGCTGTTTTTT,CASSIRRGGELFF
.,TRBJ2-2,.,TRBV7-2,TGTGCCAGCAGCTTAGCAGCGAACACCGGGGAGCTGTTTTTT,CASSLAANTGELFF
.,TRBJ2-1,.,TRBV7-6,TGTGCCAGCAGCTTTAGCGGTAGCTCCTACAATGAGCAGTTCTTC,CASSFSGSSYNEQFF
.,TRBJ1-2,.,TRBV21-1,TGTGCCAGCAGCAAAATGCCCCCGACAGACGCCTATGGCTACACCTTC,CASSKMPPTDAYGYTF
.,TRBJ2-1,TRBD2,TRBV5-5,TGTGCCAGCAGCTCGGGACTAGCGGACAGATACAATGAGCAGTTCTTC,CASSSGLADRYNEQFF
.,TRBJ1-5,TRBD1,TRBV7-2,TGTGCCAGCAGCCCCTCCTCCGGGACAGGCAATCAGCCCCAGCATTTT,CASSPSSGTGNQPQHF
once,TRBJ2-7,.,TRBV7-8,TGTGCCAGCAGCTTTTTATCCTACGAGCAGTACTTC,CASSFLSYEQYF
.,TRBJ2-7,.,TRBV7-7,TGTGCCAGCAGCTTATATACTGAGGGGGAGCAGTACTTC,CASSLYTEGEQYF
once,TRBJ2-1,TRBD2,TRBV4-3,TGCGCCAGCAGCCAAGACCGGCTAGCGGGAGGGCCCCGAATCCAATACAATGAGCAGTTCTTC,CASSQDRLAGGPRIQYNEQFF
.,TRBJ1-1,.,TRBV7-2,TGTGCCAGCAGCTTAGTGGGGAACACTGAAGCTTTCTTT,CASSLVGNTEAFF
.,TRBJ1-4,.,TRBV5-1,TGCGCCAGCAGCTTGGTGGCGGGCACGCTTAATGAAAAACTGTTTTTT,CASSLVAGTLNEKLFF
.,TRBJ1-2,TRBD1,TRBV28,TGTGCCAGCAGTTTCAGAAGGGGGCGAGGGCACTATGGCTACACCTTC,CASSFRRGRGHYGYTF
.,TRBJ1-1,.,TRBV7-2,TGTGCCAGCAGCCCCCAGAGGGCATTGAACACTGAAGCTTTCTTT,CASSPQRALNTEAFF
.,TRBJ2-7,.,TRBV29-1,TGCAGCGTGGGTGAATACGAGCAGTACTTC,CSVGEYEQYF
once,TRBJ2-7,TRBD1,TRBV6-5,TGTGCCAGCAGTTACACTATTACAGGGGGATCTTACGAGCAGTACTTC,CASSYTITGGSYEQYF
.,TRBJ2-5,.,TRBV2,TGTGCCAGCAGTGAGGGGGGCCGGTACCAAGAGACCCAGTACTTC,CASSEGGRYQETQYF
.,TRBJ2-7,.,TRBV28,TGTGCCAGCAGTTTTTTTGGCGGGCCCTCCTACGAGCAGTACTTC,CASSFFGGPSYEQYF
.,TRBJ1-5,.,TRBV6-1,TGTGCCAGCAGTGAATCCCTGGCCATTAATCAGCCCCAGCATTTT,CASSESLAINQPQHF
.,TRBJ2-1,.,TRBV5-4,TGTGCCAGCAGCGGGGGCTCCTACAATGAGCAGTTCTTC,CASSGGSYNEQFF
few,TRBJ1-5,.,TRBV19,TGTGCCAGTAGTATTGGAAATCAGCCCCAGCATTTT,CASSIGNQPQHF
.,TRBJ2-7,.,TRBV7-2,TGTGCCAGCAGCTTAACCGGGAGCTCCTGCGAGCAGTACTTC,CASSLTGSSCEQYF
few,TRBJ1-5,TRBD1,TRBV28,TGTGCCACCCACCCGACAGGGGGCTATCAGCCCCAGCATTTT,CATHPTGGYQPQHF
.,TRBJ1-3,.,TRBV5-6,TGTGCCAGCAGCTTGGGTGAGGGTAAAGCAGGAAACACCATATATTTT,CASSLGEGKAGNTIYF
.,TRBJ2-1,.,TRBV7-6,TGTGCCAGCAGCTTAGCTGAGGGAACTGAGCAGTTCTTC,CASSLAEGTEQFF
.,TRBJ1-5,TRBD1,TRBV6-6,TGTGCCAGCAGCGGACAGGGCAGCAATCAGCCCCAGCATTTT,CASSGQGSNQPQHF
.,TRBJ2-1,.,TRBV27,TGTGCCAGCAGTTTAGGTTTTCGGGCATACAATGAGCAGTTCTTC,CASSLGFRAYNEQFF
once,TRBJ2-7,TRBD2,TRBV28,TGTGCCAGCAGTACACCTAGCGGGACGGAATCCTTC,CASSTPSGTESF
.,TRBJ2-5,.,TRBV2,TGTGCCAGCAGTGGACAATACCAAGAGACCCAGTACTTC,CASSGQYQETQYF
.,TRBJ2-1,TRBD2,TRBV28,TGTGCCTCAGCGGGGGGACCCTACAATGAGCAGTTCTTC,CASAGGPYNEQFF
.,TRBJ2-5,.,TRBV18,TGTGCCAGCTCCCCCGTCGGGGTGGCGACCCAGTACTTC,CASSPVGVATQYF
.,TRBJ2-1,.,TRBV9,TGTGCCAGCAGCGTAGTGGAAGCTGAGCAGTTCTTC,CASSVVEAEQFF
few,TRBJ2-1,.,TRBV19,TGTGCCAGTAGTACTCGGACTAAAGAGCAGTTCTTC,CASSTRTKEQFF
.,TRBJ1-4,TRBD1,TRBV4-3,TGCGCCAGCAGCCCAGAGACAGGGGGCTTTGAAAAACTGTTTTTT,CASSPETGGFEKLFF
few,TRBJ2-2,.,TRBV9,TGTGCCAGCAGCGTAGGCGGGGCTCGGGGCACCGGGGAGCTGTTTTTT,CASSVGGARGTGELFF
.,TRBJ2-3,.,TRBV7-3,TGTGCCAGCAGCTCCTCCACAGATACGCAGTATTTT,CASSSSTDTQYF
.,TRBJ1-3,.,TRBV28,TGTGCCAGCAGTCGAGGAGGGGGTGGAAACACCATATATTTT,CASSRGGGGNTIYF
.,TRBJ1-2,.,TRBV7-9,TGTGCCAGCAGCTTACCGGGGAGAAACTATGGCTACACCTTC,CASSLPGRNYGYTF
.,TRBJ2-7,TRBD2,TRBV5-4,TGTGCCAGCAGCCCATCTAGGGCCAGCGGGAGTGCCTACGAGCAGTACTTC,CASSPSRASGSAYEQYF
.,TRBJ1-2,.,TRBV7-2,TGTGCCAGCAGCTTACGTTCGGCCAATAACTATGGCTACACCTTC,CASSLRSANNYGYTF
once,TRBJ2-5,.,TRBV28,TGTGCCAGCAGTTTTGCAGGGGCTGGGGAGACCCAGTACTTC,CASSFAGAGETQYF
.,TRBJ1-4,.,TRBV19,TGTGCCAGTAGAGTTAACGCCATGGGGGAAAAACTGTTTTTT,CASRVNAMGEKLFF
.,TRBJ2-1,.,TRBV5-4,TGTGCCAGCAGCTTCGGGACTCGTATTGGCCATGAGCAGTTCTTC,CASSFGTRIGHEQFF
.,TRBJ1-4,.,TRBV12-2,TGTGCAAGTCGCTTTAGGACAGGTGAGGCAACTAATGAAAAACTGTTTTTT,CASRFRTGEATNEKLFF
.,TRBJ2-5,.,TRBV28,TGTGCCAGCAGGCCCACCCAGGGAAGGACCCAGTACTTC,CASRPTQGRTQYF
.,TRBJ2-5,.,TRBV9,TGTGCCAGCAGCCCAAACGTAGGCTTGGTACAAGAGACCCAGTACTTC,CASSPNVGLVQETQYF
.,TRBJ1-1,.,TRBV4-2,TGTGCCAGCAGCCAAGTGGGCCAGGGGCTGGAAGCTTTCTTT,CASSQVGQGLEAFF
few,TRBJ2-7,TRBD2,TRBV15,TGTGCCACCAGCAGGGGACTAGCCGCCCAAGGGGAGCAGTACTTC,CATSRGLAAQGEQYF
.,TRBJ2-7,TRBD1,TRBV5-1,TGCGCCAGCAGCTTCCGGACAGGGGGCGCGAATCTCGAGCAGTACTTC,CASSFRTGGANLEQYF
.,TRBJ1-4,.,TRBV18,TGTGCCAGCTCACGCCGGACAGCAACTAATGAAAAACTGTTTTTT,CASSRRTATNEKLFF
.,TRBJ1-1,.,TRBV7-2,TGTGCCAGCAGCTTAGAACGGGGCCAGGAAGCTTTCTTT,CASSLERGQEAFF
.,TRBJ1-6,TRBD1,TRBV5-4,TGTGCCAGCAGCGCGGGACAGGGCGTTTCACCCCTCCACTTT,CASSAGQGVSPLHF
.,TRBJ2-1,TRBD2,TRBV19,TGTGCCAGTACCGAAATCGGGACTAGCGGGAGTTTAAAGCAGTTCTTC,CASTEIGTSGSLKQFF